What follows are 26 T cell receptor beta chains derived from one specimen sequenced in a study of shared clonotypes between healthy human individuals. TCRdb's copy holds only in-frame clones and misses some; the assay was immunoSEQ multiplex PCR. This sample has hundreds of thousands of clones; approximately 96% occur once, and the top ten carry 0.11%. As defined, naive CD8 cells were CD45RO-negative and positively selected for CCR7, with terminally differentiated effector memory CD45RA+ cells excluded. Material: naive CD8+ T cells sorted from blood. These receptors came from a woman aged 25 to 39 in good health.

The chain is built from TRBV4-1 and TRBJ2-7, with TRBD1 identical over 7 bases. Trimming removed 4 bases from V and 3 bases from J; junction bases left unmatched: 6. This CDR3 comprises 14 residues. Germline CDR1 reads MGHRA; CDR2 reads YSYEKL. CDR3 coding DNA: TGCGCCAGCAGCCTGAGGGACAGCGTCTACGAGCAGTACTTC. Translating it yields CASSLRDSVYEQYF.

The genes are TRBV19 and TRBJ2-5, with 9 bases identical to TRBD2. The J call is doubtful: the DNA matches TRBJ2-7 better. The CDR3 extends over 16 amino acids. Germline values: CDR1 LNHDA, CDR2 SQIVND (reference sequence). The CDR3 loop reads CASSMSLAGTLYEQYF. CDR3 in DNA: TGTGCCAGTAGTATGAGTCTAGCGGGAACCCTTTACGAGCAGTACTTC.

The rearrangement joins TRBV13 to TRBJ2-2; D remains ambiguous. V lost 3 bases, J lost 6 bases, and 5 bases lay in between. The CDR3 is 12 amino acids. Germline CDR1 and CDR2: PRHDT and FYEKMQ (reference sequence). The CDR3 DNA sequence: TGTGCCAGCAGCTTGAGACCCGGGGAGCTGTTTTTT. Translating it yields CASSLRPGELFF.

This chain uses TRBV28 with TRBJ2-3, with TRBD1 as a possible D gene (6 bases). There are 17 residues in the CDR3. Trimming cost V 3 bases and J 0 bases, with 16 bases left between them. Per germline, CDR1 MDHEN and CDR2 SYDVKM. CDR3 loop: CASSFADRLSSTDTQYF. The CDR3, as DNA: TGTGCCAGCAGTTTCGCGGACAGACTTTCTAGCACAGATACGCAGTATTTT.

V is TRBV6-5 and J is TRBJ2-3; 9 nucleotides line up with TRBD2. Trimming removed 5 bases from V and 0 bases from J; junction bases left unmatched: 3. This CDR3 is built from 15 residues. Looked up from germline, CDR1 is MNHEY and CDR2 is SVGAGI. The DNA of the CDR3 is TGTGCCAGCAGTCCCACTAGCGGGAGCACAGATACGCAGTATTTT. Translation: CASSPTSGSTDTQYF.

The V call is TRBV28, the J call TRBJ2-1, with D tentatively TRBD2 (5 bases). CDR3 size: 13 residues. V lost 6 bases and J lost 6, with 12 bases in between. Germline CDR1 MDHEN, CDR2 SYDVKM. This CDR3 is CASRSGPVNEQFF. The CDR3, as DNA: TGTGCCAGCAGAAGCGGCCCCGTCAATGAGCAGTTCTTC.

As regards this clone: The sample has other DNA sequences that encode this CDR3 too. J is TRBJ1-1 and V is TRBV27, with 10 bases matching TRBD1. The CDR3 covers 12 residues. Per the germline V gene, CDR1 is MNHEY and CDR2 is SMNVEV (reference sequence). V was clipped by 8 bases and J by 4 bases; unmatched bases: 1. Here the CDR3 DNA reads TGTGCCAGCCGGACAGGGGGCACTGAAGCTTTCTTT. Translated: CASRTGGTEAFF.

CDR3 bases: TGTGCCAGCAGTTTAGAAACCGGGACTAGCCATGAGCAGTTCTTC. This translates into CASSLETGTSHEQFF. This chain uses TRBV27 with TRBJ2-1; 9 nucleotides align to TRBD2. Trimming removed 2 bases from V and 8 bases from J; junction bases left unmatched: 7. The CDR3 extends over 15 amino acids. Germline CDR1 is MNHEY and CDR2 is SMNVEV (reference sequence).

This chain joins TRBV7-9 and TRBJ1-5; possibly TRBD1 for D (6 bases). This CDR3 is built from 15 residues. Germline V gene data show CDR1 as SEHNR and CDR2 as FQNEAQ (reference sequence). V was trimmed by 4 bases and J by 3 bases, leaving 13 bases between them. In nucleotides, the CDR3 is TGTGCCAGCAGCTCTGGGGGGCCCTCCAATCAGCCCCAGCATTTT. Its protein product is CASSSGGPSNQPQHF.

Concerning this clone itself: Other DNA variants within this sample encode the same CDR3. The rearrangement links TRBV4-1 to TRBJ2-7; D is undetermined. Between the trimmed V and J ends, which lost 0 bases and 2 bases, there was a span of 8 bases. Germline V lookup: CDR1 MGHRA, CDR2 YSYEKL. This CDR3 is 14 amino acids long. CDR3 sequence (DNA): TGCGCCAGCAGCCAAGATGTGGAAACCTACGAGCAGTACTTC. It translates to CASSQDVETYEQYF.

The chain recombines TRBV2 with TRBJ1-1; D might be TRBD1 (6 bases). V was clipped by 5 bases and J by 3 bases, with 16 bases between them. This CDR3 has 15 residues. Germline lookup yields CDR1 SNHLY and CDR2 FYNNEI. CDR3 region: CASSPTDSWDTEAFF. As DNA, the CDR3 is TGTGCCAGCAGTCCAACGGACAGTTGGGACACTGAAGCTTTCTTT.

V usage is TRBV5-6 and J usage is TRBJ2-1; D may correspond to TRBD1 or TRBD2 (5 bases each). The V gene lost 4 bases and the J gene lost 2 bases, with 16 bases spanning the gap. This CDR3 has 16 amino acids. Germline V gene lookup returns CDR1 SGHDT and CDR2 YYEEEE. CDR3 sequence reads: CASSPKWDPAYNEQFF. CDR3 in DNA: TGTGCCAGCAGCCCGAAGTGGGACCCCGCCTACAATGAGCAGTTCTTC.

The genes are TRBV5-1 and TRBJ2-1; 7 nucleotides line up with TRBD1. V shed 5 bases, J shed 8 bases, and the junction held 19 bases outside the gene matches. This CDR3 is built from 17 residues. Germline V gene lookup returns CDR1 SGHRS and CDR2 YFSETQ. The CDR3 nucleotides are TGCGCCAGCAGTAGGGTCGAGAGAGGACAGGTGAAATATGAGCAGTTCTTC. This gives the protein CASSRVERGQVKYEQFF.

This chain links TRBV11-2 with TRBJ2-3; D is possibly TRBD2 (6 bases). The CDR3 is 15 amino acids. V was clipped by 3 bases and J by 2 bases, with 12 bases between them. Per the germline V gene, CDR1 is SGHAT and CDR2 is FQNNGV. The CDR3 coding sequence is TGTGCCAGCAGCTTTGGGGGGAGCACCACAGATACGCAGTATTTT. Its translation: CASSFGGSTTDTQYF.

The chain links TRBV27 to TRBJ2-3; a weak D match, TRBD1 (5 bases). The germline V and J ends were trimmed by 1 base and 3 bases, with 8 bases remaining between them. There are 14 residues in the CDR3. The germline V gene encodes CDR1 MNHEY and CDR2 SMNVEV (reference sequence). CDR3 amino acids: CASSLYQGTDTQYF. The CDR3 bases are TGTGCCAGCAGTTTATACCAGGGAACAGATACGCAGTATTTT.

The V and J genes are TRBV5-6 and TRBJ1-3, with a possible D match to TRBD1 (6 bases). V was trimmed by 2 bases and J by 3 bases, leaving 18 bases between them. Germline values: CDR1 SGHDT, CDR2 YYEEEE. The CDR3 is 17 amino acids. CDR3 region: CASSFRPQDSFGNTIYF. CDR3 nucleotide sequence: TGTGCCAGCAGCTTCAGACCACAGGACAGCTTTGGAAACACCATATATTTT.

V gene TRBV30 combines with J gene TRBJ1-2, with TRBD1 as a possible D gene (6 bases). The CDR3 consists of 14 residues. Germline lookup yields CDR1 GTSNPN and CDR2 SVGIG (reference sequence). V lost 4 bases and J lost 4, with 16 bases in between. The CDR3 coding sequence is TGTGCCTGGAAAACTGAGGGGGAAGGCTATGGCTACACCTTC. It encodes CAWKTEGEGYGYTF.

J is TRBJ2-3 and V is TRBV27; D perhaps matches TRBD1 (7 bases). This CDR3 region has 17 residues. Germline V gene data show CDR1 as MNHEY and CDR2 as SMNVEV (reference sequence). V shed 5 bases and J shed 7 bases, with 25 bases lying between them. This CDR3 is CASSRGTVGALLHTQYF. CDR3 sequence (DNA): TGTGCCAGCAGTCGCGGGACAGTGGGAGCCCTTCTTCATACGCAGTATTTT.

This chain uses TRBV28 with TRBJ2-7, with no clear D. The germline CDR1 and CDR2 sequences are MDHEN and SYDVKM. Deletions cut 1 base from V and 5 bases from J, with 9 bases between. The CDR3 runs 13 residues. CDR3 nucleotides: TGTGCCAGCAGTTTATTGAAGAGCGACGAGCAGTACTTC. Protein sequence: CASSLLKSDEQYF.

This clone was counted a single time. Other DNA sequences in the sample encode the same CDR3. This chain joins TRBV9 and TRBJ2-2, with D uncertain. V lost 2 bases and J 6 bases, leaving 2 bases between the germline ends. CDR1 SGDLS and CDR2 YYNGEE come from the germline V gene. This CDR3 spans 11 amino acids. The DNA of the CDR3 is TGTGCCAGCAGCGTCTCCGGGGAGCTGTTTTTT. As protein: CASSVSGELFF.

The rearrangement uses TRBV11-2 and TRBJ2-7; D not resolved. Trimming shortened V by 1 base and J by 6 bases, and 10 bases separated the two germline ends. In germline, CDR1 is SGHAT, CDR2 FQNNGV. The CDR3 has 13 residues. The CDR3 DNA reads as TGTGCCAGCAGCTTAGGGGCAGGTCCCGAGCAGTACTTC. Encoded protein: CASSLGAGPEQYF.

V is TRBV7-8 and J is TRBJ2-7, with a possible D match to TRBD1 (6 bases). CDR1 is SGHVS, CDR2 FQNEAQ, per germline. V was cut by 5 bases and J by 6 bases, with 17 bases left in between. The CDR3 runs 14 residues. In DNA, the CDR3 is TGTGCCAGCAGCCACACAGGGAGTCCCTTCGAGCAGTACTTC. Encoded protein: CASSHTGSPFEQYF. Variable domain in full (rest from reference TRBV7-8 and TRBJ2-7): GAGVSQSPRYKVAKRGQDVALRCDPISGHVSLFWYQQALGQGPEFLTYFQNEAQLDKSGLPSDRFFAERPEGSVSTLKIQRTQQEDSAVYLCASSHTGSPFEQYFGPGTRLTVT.

This chain links TRBV19 with TRBJ2-1, with 10 bases matching TRBD2. Per germline, CDR1 LNHDA and CDR2 SQIVND (reference sequence). There are 17 residues in the CDR3. V was clipped by 2 bases and J by 7 bases; unmatched bases: 11. The CDR3 region is CASSIFGTSAMGNEQFF. The CDR3 nucleotides are TGTGCCAGTAGTATATTCGGGACTAGCGCCATGGGAAATGAGCAGTTCTTC.

Concerning this clone: Its ends do not fully match the called genes, so a read error is possible. CDR3 residues: CAISESKGSMKHF. The CDR3 DNA reads as TGTGCCATCAGTGAGTCGAAGGGCAGCATGAAACATTTT. The V and J genes are TRBV10-3 and TRBJ2-3; D gene uncertain. Germline loops: CDR1 ENHRY, CDR2 SYGVKD. The CDR3 spans 13 residues.

The chain carries TRBV11-2 and TRBJ2-5; D may be TRBD1 (6 bases). V lost 1 base, J lost 4 bases, and 16 bases lay in between. The CDR3 spans 16 residues. Germline CDR1 and CDR2: SGHAT and FQNNGV. CDR3: CASSLGTDRIGETQYF. DNA for the CDR3: TGTGCCAGCAGCTTAGGGACAGATAGGATAGGAGAGACCCAGTACTTC.

The chain is built from TRBV5-8 and TRBJ2-7, with a possible D match to TRBD2 (6 bases). Trimming removed 7 bases at V and 2 bases at J, with 16 bases between. Per the germline V gene, CDR1 is SGHTS and CDR2 is YDEGEE. The CDR3 contains 14 residues. CDR3 amino acids: CASGYSGHTYEQYF. CDR3 in DNA: TGTGCCAGCGGATATAGCGGTCACACCTACGAGCAGTACTTC. Variable domain in full (rest from reference TRBV5-8 and TRBJ2-7): EAGVTQSPTHLIKTRGQQATLRCSPISGHTSVYWYQQALGLGLQFLLWYDEGEERNRGNFPPRFSGRQFPNYSSELNVNALELEDSALYLCASGYSGHTYEQYFGPGTRLTVT.